The 26 T cell receptor beta chains below come from one sample, sequenced in a study of graft-versus-host responses after intestinal transplantation. No antigen is known for these receptors. The method was immunoSEQ multiplex PCR; TCRdb's version includes in-frame clones alone and lacks a portion of them. This sample carries around 84,000 clones, 80% to 85% of them seen once, and the ten largest clones take about 18%. The source material was unstimulated CD8+ T cells sorted from spleen or lymph node cells, sampled before intestinal transplant. These receptors originate from a human donor who received an intestinal transplant.

This clone has just a few counts. The CDR3 nucleotides are TGTGCCAGCAGTCGACTAGCGGGGGGGCAAGAGACCCAGTACTTC. Encoded protein: CASSRLAGGQETQYF. The chain uses TRBV6-5 and TRBJ2-5; the match to TRBD2 covers 14 bases. The CDR3 extends over 15 amino acids. The J segment lost 2 bases and the V segment lost 5 bases, leaving 1 base of the junction unmatched. Germline V CDR1 and CDR2: MNHEY, SVGAGI.

The chain employs TRBV7-3 and TRBJ1-2; no definite D call. The germline gives CDR1 SGHTA, CDR2 FQGTGA. The CDR3 sequence is 14 residues long. V was pared by 2 bases and J by 0 bases, with 7 bases between. The CDR3 DNA follows: TGTGCCAGCAGCTTAGGCTCATCTAACTATGGCTACACCTTC. Translation gives CASSLGSSNYGYTF. The full variable domain, its missing parts supplied by reference TRBV7-3 and TRBJ1-2, is GAGVSQTPSNKVTEKGKYVELRCDPISGHTALYWYRQSLGQGPEFLIYFQGTGAADDSGLPNDRFFAVRPEGSVSTLKIQRTERGDSAVYLCASSLGSSNYGYTFGSGTRLTVV.

CDR3 loop: CAGGLADYNEQFF. CDR3 DNA sequence: TGTGCCGGTGGGCTAGCGGATTACAATGAGCAGTTCTTC. The J gene is TRBJ2-1, the V gene TRBV6-6; 7 bases fit TRBD2. The CDR3 contains 13 residues. Looked up from germline, CDR1 is MNHNY and CDR2 is SVGAGI (reference sequence). Unmatched junction bases numbered 8, after V lost 11 bases and J lost 4 bases.

A few counts support this clone. J is TRBJ1-2 and V is TRBV7-8; a weak D match, TRBD1 (6 bases). Per the germline V gene, CDR1 is SGHVS and CDR2 is FQNEAQ. The CDR3 runs 16 residues. Trimming cost V 5 bases and J 0 bases, with 16 bases left between them. CDR3 protein: CASSTPGVTANYGYTF. The CDR3 DNA reads TGTGCCAGCAGCACGCCAGGGGTTACGGCTAACTATGGCTACACCTTC.

The chain links TRBV28 to TRBJ2-5, with TRBD2 identical over 11 bases. The germline V gene has CDR1 MDHEN and CDR2 SYDVKM. The J segment lost 1 base and the V segment lost 5 bases, leaving 6 bases of the junction unmatched. This CDR3 is built from 16 residues. For the CDR3, the DNA is TGTGCCAGCAGTCCCCCTAGCGGGAGGACCCAAGAGACCCAGTACTTC. It is translated as CASSPPSGRTQETQYF.

The chain is built from TRBV30 and TRBJ2-1; TRBD2 matches 9 bases. Per germline, CDR1 GTSNPN and CDR2 SVGIG (reference sequence). This CDR3 comprises 16 residues. V lost 0 bases and J lost 2; bases outside the gene matches: 5. CDR3 protein: CAWSVRSSGAYNEQFF. In nucleotides, the CDR3 is TGTGCCTGGAGTGTTAGGTCTAGCGGGGCCTACAATGAGCAGTTCTTC. Full variable domain (rest looked up from reference TRBV30 and TRBJ2-1): SQTIHQWPATLVQPVGSPLSLECTVEGTSNPNLYWYRQAAGRGLQLLFYSVGIGQISSEVPQNLSASRPQDRQFILSSKKLLLSDSGFYLCAWSVRSSGAYNEQFFGPGTRLTVL.

J is TRBJ2-7 and V is TRBV28, with 9 bases aligning to TRBD1. Germline V gene data show CDR1 as MDHEN and CDR2 as SYDVKM. This CDR3 has 16 amino acids. Trimming took 3 bases from V and 2 from J; bases not matched to a gene: 8. The CDR3: CASSFHRGPGAYEQYF. Here the CDR3 DNA reads TGTGCCAGCAGTTTCCACAGGGGGCCCGGCGCCTACGAGCAGTACTTC.

This rearrangement joins TRBV7-9 to TRBJ1-4; no reliable D call. V lost 8 bases to trimming and J lost 5 bases, with 12 bases between them. The CDR3 covers 13 residues. The germline V gene encodes CDR1 SEHNR and CDR2 FQNEAQ (reference sequence). CDR3 residues: CASFSTENEKLFF. CDR3 nucleotide sequence: TGTGCCAGCTTTTCGACGGAGAATGAAAAACTGTTTTTT.

The chain is built from TRBV28 and TRBJ2-7; 7 bases match TRBD1. CDR3 length: 15 residues. Germline CDR1 reads MDHEN; CDR2 reads SYDVKM. After removal of 5 bases from V and 4 bases from J, the junction contained 11 bases not matched to a gene. CDR3 sequence: CASSKLTGYPYEQYF. As DNA, the CDR3 is TGTGCCAGCAGTAAGTTGACAGGGTACCCTTACGAGCAGTACTTC.

This clone was seen a handful of times. The same CDR3 can be traced to other DNA sequences in this sample. This chain links TRBV28 with TRBJ2-7, with D perhaps TRBD1 (6 bases). There are 15 residues in the CDR3. The germline CDR1 and CDR2 sequences are MDHEN and SYDVKM. Trimming removed 3 bases from V and 4 bases from J, with 16 bases in between. CDR3 DNA sequence: TGTGCCAGCAGTTTTTCGGGTGGGGGCGGTTACGAGCAGTACTTC. Its translation: CASSFSGGGGYEQYF. Full variable domain (outside the CDR3, taken from reference TRBV28 and TRBJ2-7): DVKVTQSSRYLVKRTGEKVFLECVQDMDHENMFWYRQDPGLGLRLIYFSYDVKMKEKGDIPEGYSVSREKKERFSLILESASTNQTSMYLCASSFSGGGGYEQYFGPGTRLTVT.

The table lists this clone with a count of one. The rearrangement joins TRBV11-2 to TRBJ2-7; TRBD2 might be the D (5 bases). CDR1 is SGHAT and CDR2 is FQNNGV in the germline V gene. Deletions cut 5 bases from V and 5 bases from J, with 22 bases between. This CDR3 region has 16 residues. The CDR3 loop reads CASSPHTLALIHEQYF. Here the CDR3 DNA reads TGTGCCAGCAGCCCCCACACCCTAGCATTAATCCACGAGCAGTACTTC.

V gene TRBV28 combines with J gene TRBJ2-1, with 10 bases fitting TRBD2. V lost 6 bases, J lost 3 bases, and 5 bases stayed unmatched. This CDR3 is 15 amino acids long. The germline gives CDR1 MDHEN, CDR2 SYDVKM. The CDR3 bases are TGTGCCAGCAGCACTAGCGGGACGAACTACAATGAGCAGTTCTTC. Protein: CASSTSGTNYNEQFF. The variable domain in full, with the rest retrieved from reference TRBV28 and TRBJ2-1, is DVKVTQSSRYLVKRTGEKVFLECVQDMDHENMFWYRQDPGLGLRLIYFSYDVKMKEKGDIPEGYSVSREKKERFSLILESASTNQTSMYLCASSTSGTNYNEQFFGPGTRLTVL.

The chain combines TRBV4-1 with TRBJ2-3; TRBD2 matches 7 bases. Looked up from germline, CDR1 is MGHRA and CDR2 is YSYEKL. The CDR3 totals 16 residues. J lost 2 bases, V lost 1 base, and 6 bases had no gene match. The CDR3 protein is CASSQGLAEATDTQYF. For the CDR3, the DNA is TGCGCCAGCAGCCAAGGCCTAGCGGAAGCCACAGATACGCAGTATTTT.

This clone has more than one count but fewer than ten. This sequence joins TRBV9 and TRBJ2-1; no definite D call. This CDR3 spans 16 amino acids. Germline-derived CDR1 and CDR2 are SGDLS and YYNGEE. The V gene lost 4 bases and the J gene lost 2 bases, with 16 bases spanning the gap. CDR3 bases: TGTGCCAGCAGCCCGGGCGACCTGATGCCCTACAATGAGCAGTTCTTC. It translates to CASSPGDLMPYNEQFF. Complete variable domain (other parts from reference TRBV9 and TRBJ2-1): DSGVTQTPKHLITATGQRVTLRCSPRSGDLSVYWYQQSLDQGLQFLIQYYNGEERAKGNILERFSAQQFPDLHSELNLSSLELGDSALYFCASSPGDLMPYNEQFFGPGTRLTVL.

This clone was seen a handful of times. The rearrangement joins TRBV10-1 to TRBJ1-1; the D is unclear. Trimming took off 4 bases at V and 1 base at J, with 7 bases between the two ends. Germline assignment: CDR1 WNHNN and CDR2 SYGVQD (reference sequence). The CDR3 has 13 residues. The chain's CDR3 is CASSANGNTEAFF. The DNA for the CDR3 is TGCGCCAGCAGTGCGAACGGGAACACTGAAGCTTTCTTT.

The chain employs TRBV5-5 and TRBJ2-7; 7 bases map to TRBD2. Germline V gives CDR1 SGHKS, CDR2 YYEKEE (reference sequence). This CDR3 region has 14 residues. The J segment lost 0 bases and the V segment lost 4 bases, leaving 4 bases of the junction unmatched. The CDR3 reads CASSPSGGSYEQYF. The CDR3, as DNA: TGTGCCAGCAGCCCTTCGGGGGGCTCCTACGAGCAGTACTTC.

There are a few counts of this clone. The chain recombines TRBV7-6 with TRBJ1-1; D might be TRBD1 (5 bases). Trimming removed 1 base from V and 1 base from J, with 7 bases in between. The CDR3 is 14 amino acids. Germline CDR1 is SGHVS and CDR2 is FNYEAQ. The CDR3, as DNA: TGTGCCAGCAGCTTAGGACAGACGAACACTGAAGCTTTCTTT. Translated: CASSLGQTNTEAFF. Complete variable domain (other parts from reference TRBV7-6 and TRBJ1-1): GAGVSQSPRYKVTKRGQDVALRCDPISGHVSLYWYRQALGQGPEFLTYFNYEAQQDKSGLPNDRFSAERPEGSISTLTIQRTEQRDSAMYRCASSLGQTNTEAFFGQGTRLTVV.

This clone occurred once. The chain combines TRBV7-9 with TRBJ1-2, with a tentative D call TRBD1 (6 bases). Trimming removed 6 bases at V and 9 bases at J, with 20 bases between. The CDR3 sequence is 14 residues long. CDR1 and CDR2 from the germline V gene are SEHNR and FQNEAQ (reference sequence). DNA for the CDR3: TGTGCCAGCAGTAGGGGGACTGACCTTTATAGCTACACCTTC. Its translation: CASSRGTDLYSYTF.

The CDR3, as DNA: TGTGCCTGGAGTGTACTTCCTAGCGGATTCACAGATACGCAGTATTTT. This gives the protein CAWSVLPSGFTDTQYF. This chain uses TRBV30 with TRBJ2-3; 7 nucleotides agree with TRBD2. J gave up 2 bases and V 0 bases, and 8 bases lay outside the gene matches. Germline CDR1 GTSNPN, CDR2 SVGIG (reference sequence). The CDR3 covers 16 residues.

This clone was counted a few times. The J gene is TRBJ2-3, the V gene TRBV11-2; 11 bases are shared with TRBD2. The V gene's germline CDR1 is SGHAT and CDR2 FQNNGV. The CDR3 contains 16 residues. The ends lost 5 bases at V and 4 bases at J; junction bases unmatched: 8. CDR3 DNA: TGTGCCAGCAGCGCACTAGCGGGAGTCTCAGCAGATACGCAGTATTTT. Translating gives CASSALAGVSADTQYF.

This rearrangement joins TRBV5-4 to TRBJ1-6; possible D gene TRBD1, 6 bases. CDR3 length equals 14 residues. V shed 4 bases and J shed 9 bases, with 14 bases lying between them. Germline CDR1 is SGHNT and CDR2 is YYREEE (reference sequence). The CDR3 DNA is TGTGCCAGCAGCCGGGGGCGTTGGAGTTCACCCCTCCACTTT. Translated: CASSRGRWSSPLHF.

This chain links TRBV18 with TRBJ1-4; D remains ambiguous. Germline V gene lookup returns CDR1 KGHSH and CDR2 LQKENI. The V end was cut by 4 bases, the J end by 1 base, with 10 bases between. The CDR3 runs to 15 residues. The CDR3 DNA reads as TGTGCCAGCTCACTCACCCTTTTAACTAATGAAAAACTGTTTTTT. Encoded protein: CASSLTLLTNEKLFF.

This rearrangement joins TRBV28 to TRBJ1-6; TRBD1 matches 10 bases. The V gene end was trimmed by 6 bases and the J gene end by 9 bases; junction bases not matched to a gene: 8. CDR3 size: 15 residues. Germline V CDR1 and CDR2: MDHEN, SYDVKM. The CDR3 protein is CASRETGGEGSPLHF. The CDR3 DNA is TGTGCCAGCAGGGAGACAGGGGGCGAGGGTTCACCCCTCCACTTT.

V gene TRBV11-2 combines with J gene TRBJ2-5; D is uncertain. CDR1 SGHAT and CDR2 FQNNGV come from the germline V gene. Trimming pared 5 bases from V and 8 bases from J, leaving 24 bases between. The CDR3 extends over 16 amino acids. The CDR3 region is CASSGPRRRLKSTQYF. The CDR3 DNA reads TGTGCCAGCAGCGGCCCCCGCAGGCGCCTCAAGAGTACCCAGTACTTC.

The chain is built from TRBV10-3 and TRBJ1-2, with TRBD1 identical over 8 bases. The CDR3 consists of 14 residues. Germline CDR1 ENHRY, CDR2 SYGVKD. V trimming: 7 bases; J trimming: 1 base; junction bases outside the gene matches: 5. For the CDR3, the DNA is TGTGCCATCAACCCGGGACAGGATAACTATGGCTACACCTTC. The encoded protein is CAINPGQDNYGYTF.

The chain links TRBV6-5 to TRBJ1-1; D uncertain. Deletions cut 5 bases from V and 7 bases from J, with 11 bases between. Looked up from germline, CDR1 is MNHEY and CDR2 is SVGAGI. This CDR3 region has 12 residues. The CDR3 nucleotides read TGTGCCAGCAGTGAACTTCACAGTGAAGCTTTCTTT. This encodes CASSELHSEAFF.